A single TCR beta chain is shown here with its context. The antigen is not known. V lost 5 bases and J lost 2, with 8 bases in between. The CDR3 consists of 13 residues. Germline values: CDR1 SGDLS, CDR2 YYNGEE. This table comes from immunoSEQ multiplex PCR, and its TCRdb copy is limited to in-frame clones, with some not included. This sample has 12,000 or so clones, with roughly 78% found just once. This entry belongs to a study of chemoradiotherapy in HPV16-positive cancers. Turning to the study itself: Candidate HPV-specific T-cell clones and common TCR motifs came from functional assays in a couple of HPV16-positive patients.

Repeated repertoire sampling spanned the course of chemoradiotherapy. Study-wide findings and caveats: For HPV16-positive patients, expanding HPV-responsive T cells associated with longer recurrence-free survival.

This rearrangement joins TRBV9 to TRBJ1-3; possibly TRBD1 for D (5 bases). The sequence derives from a human donor with HPV-associated anogenital cancer. The sample here was taken from a patient who underwent chemoradiotherapy. CDR3 nucleotides: TGTGCCAGCAGTGCAGGGCCTGGAAACACCATATATTTT. Translating it yields CASSAGPGNTIYF.